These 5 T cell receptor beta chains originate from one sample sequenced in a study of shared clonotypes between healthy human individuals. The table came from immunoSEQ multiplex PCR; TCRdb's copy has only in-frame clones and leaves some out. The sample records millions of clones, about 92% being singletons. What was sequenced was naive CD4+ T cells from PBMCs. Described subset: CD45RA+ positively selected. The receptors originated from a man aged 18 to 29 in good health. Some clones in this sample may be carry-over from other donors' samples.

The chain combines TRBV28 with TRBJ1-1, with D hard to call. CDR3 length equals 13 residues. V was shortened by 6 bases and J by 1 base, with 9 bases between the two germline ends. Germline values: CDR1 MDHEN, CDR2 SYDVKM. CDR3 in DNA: TGTGCCAGCAGCCAACAGCCGAACACTGAAGCTTTCTTT. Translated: CASSQQPNTEAFF.

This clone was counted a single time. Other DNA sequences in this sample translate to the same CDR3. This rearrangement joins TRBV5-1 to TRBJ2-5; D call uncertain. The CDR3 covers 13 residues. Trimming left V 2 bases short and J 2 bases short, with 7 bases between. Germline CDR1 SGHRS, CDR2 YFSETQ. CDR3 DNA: TGCGCCAGCAGCTTCCAGCAACAAGAGACCCAGTACTTC. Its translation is CASSFQQQETQYF.

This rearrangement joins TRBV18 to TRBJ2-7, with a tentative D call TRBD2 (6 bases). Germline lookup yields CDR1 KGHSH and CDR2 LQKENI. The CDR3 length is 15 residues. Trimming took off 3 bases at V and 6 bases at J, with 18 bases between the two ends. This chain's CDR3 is CASSPTGAGSREQYF. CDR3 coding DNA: TGTGCCAGCTCACCCACCGGGGCGGGGTCTCGCGAGCAGTACTTC. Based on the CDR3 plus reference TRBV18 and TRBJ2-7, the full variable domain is NAGVMQNPRHLVRRRGQEARLRCSPMKGHSHVYWYRQLPEEGLKFMVYLQKENIIDESGMPKERFSAEFPKEGPSILRIQQVVRGDSAAYFCASSPTGAGSREQYFGPGTRLTVT.

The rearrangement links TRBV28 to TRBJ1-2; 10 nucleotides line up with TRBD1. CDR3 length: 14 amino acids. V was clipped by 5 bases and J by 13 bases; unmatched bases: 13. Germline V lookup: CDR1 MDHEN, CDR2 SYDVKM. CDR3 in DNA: TGTGCCAGCAGTCTGCCCGACAGGGGGCCTCCAGGCACCTTC. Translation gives CASSLPDRGPPGTF.

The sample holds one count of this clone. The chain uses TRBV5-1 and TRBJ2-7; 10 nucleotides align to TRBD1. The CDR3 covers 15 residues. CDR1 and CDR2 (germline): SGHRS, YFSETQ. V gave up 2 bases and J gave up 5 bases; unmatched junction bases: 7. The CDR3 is CASSFLDRGGHEQYF. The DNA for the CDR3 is TGCGCCAGCAGCTTTCTGGACAGGGGGGGACACGAGCAGTACTTC.